A selection of T cell receptor beta chains follows, all from one sample in a study of shared T cell receptors in the human thymus. The assay was immunoSEQ multiplex PCR, and TCRdb's table has in-frame clones only and misses some. The sample yields under 700,000 clones, about 80% seen once. This sample also belongs to another study, concerning human thymus T cells.

What was sequenced was thymocytes. These receptors all stem from a boy less than two years old with a congenital heart defect. CDR3s include the opening cysteine and the closing phenylalanine or tryptophan. For some rows the clone size is stated as once, few or many, or as a class when expanded; others skip it.

few	TRBV27	TRBJ2-1	CASSNSVSYNEQFF
NA	TRBV6-1	TRBJ1-1	CASSDEDRIVEAFF
few	TRBV9	TRBJ2-5	CASSARGRDRQETQYF
NA	TRBV7-2	TRBJ2-1	CASSLSGVTYNEQFF
NA	TRBV28	TRBJ2-3	CASSRDFLSTDTQYF
few	TRBV2	TRBJ2-7	CASSVTAWTGAYEQYF
NA	TRBV4-2	TRBJ2-7	CASSSSPRCEQYF
NA	TRBV30	TRBJ1-1	CAWNMTGSTEAFF
once	TRBV7-9	TRBJ2-5	CASSLAGSTSGSIETQYF
NA	TRBV5-6	TRBJ2-3	CAGKTGGARTDTQYF
NA	TRBV10-3	TRBJ2-7	CAISGAWGREKTYEQYF
few	TRBV29-1	TRBJ2-2	CSVQAGGELFF
NA	TRBV18	TRBJ2-2	CASSPSRQVNTGELFF
once	TRBV14	TRBJ2-2	CASSQGPPSGRSLGELFF
NA	TRBV12-5	TRBJ2-7	CASGSPEKGAPYEQYF
NA	TRBV4-1	TRBJ2-7	CASSHPGLAGYDSYEQYF
NA	TRBV21-1	TRBJ1-4	CASSKARATNEKLFF
NA	TRBV29-1	TRBJ2-3	CSVCAGYSTDTQYF
NA	TRBV5-1	TRBJ2-2	CASSSSKGANTGELFF
few	TRBV5-6	TRBJ2-1	CASSLQGVSEQFF
once	TRBV19	TRBJ1-3	CASTVPSSGNTIYF
NA	TRBV28	TRBJ1-5	CATNHGTGNNQPQHF
few	TRBV6-5	TRBJ2-3	CASKVIQARDTQYF
NA	TRBV2	TRBJ1-3	CATDSLPRGHTIYF
NA	TRBV5-6	TRBJ2-7	CASTRQGIRVYEQYF
NA	TRBV14	TRBJ2-1	CASSPREDVGSEQFF
NA	TRBV5-4	TRBJ2-5	CASSLLGASGETQYF
NA	TRBV5-1	TRBJ2-3	CASNSWGGISTDTQYF
NA	TRBV19	TRBJ1-5	CASSLGQGRRNQPQHF
few	TRBV7-2	TRBJ2-1	CASSLARWGLAGVQNEQFF
NA	TRBV18	TRBJ1-1	CASSPRQGFTEAFF
NA	TRBV30	TRBJ2-5	CAWTSPTDTRGGTQYF
NA	TRBV9	TRBJ1-1	CASSAIQDPMNTEAFF
NA	TRBV6-1	TRBJ2-7	CASFGDEQYF
once	TRBV5-3	TRBJ1-2	CARSLTGTGYTF
NA	TRBV11-3	TRBJ2-3	CASSLASADTQYF
once	TRBV20-1	TRBJ2-5	CSATSPGQYF
once	TRBV15	TRBJ2-2	CATSFRLAGGTGELFF
NA	TRBV27	TRBJ2-7	CASSPTSKYEQYF
NA	TRBV7-9	TRBJ1-5	CASTEGRQPQHF
NA	TRBV29-1	TRBJ2-1	CSVEGTSGKDEQFF
few	TRBV7-8	TRBJ1-3	CASSLETRKGHRGNTIYF
NA	TRBV11-3	TRBJ2-7	CASSSGGDSRRADSYEQYF
NA	TRBV5-4	TRBJ2-7	CASSVRDSSSYEQYF
NA	TRBV7-2	TRBJ1-5	CASSLTDPNQPQHF